The TCR beta chain described here comes from a study of blood T cell repertoires in COVID-19. The table came from immunoSEQ multiplex PCR; TCRdb's copy has only in-frame clones and leaves some out. The table includes about 150,000 clones, 91% detected once. The ends were cut back, 0 bases at V and 4 bases at J, with 13 bases in the middle. The CDR3 totals 14 residues. Germline V gives CDR1 SQVTM, CDR2 ANQGSEA. The sequencing sample was made of peripheral blood. The gene calls are TRBV29-1 and TRBJ2-7; no reliable D call. This sequence was found in a man aged 50-60 years with acute or convalescent COVID-19. CDR3 coding DNA: TGCAGCGTTGAAGAATCCACAGAACCGTACGAGCAGTACTTC. Translation: CSVEESTEPYEQYF.